Described below is a single T cell receptor beta chain sequence and its context. The source of the sample is a study of cytomegalovirus exposure and HLA in healthy donors. Trimming stripped 4 bases from V and 0 bases from J, with 7 bases between. This CDR3 has 13 residues. CDR1 SGHRS and CDR2 YFSETQ come from the germline V gene. PCR involved 60 Vbeta and 13 Jbeta primers. The repertoire was sequenced with immunoSEQ multiplex PCR; TCRdb's copy has only in-frame clones and lacks some. The profile covers over 110,000 clones, with around four fifths appearing a single time and approximately 9.7% taken by the ten largest.

This sequence was found in a woman aged 55-69 years in good health and CMV-seropositive. The sequencing input was PBMCs. V usage is TRBV5-1 and J usage is TRBJ1-1; no definite D call. In nucleotides, the CDR3 is TGCGCCAGCAGCCTATGGTTGAACACTGAAGCTTTCTTT. Translating gives CASSLWLNTEAFF.